Reported below is one T cell receptor (beta chain). Its antigen is as yet unknown. Together with a sample-barcoded 5' primer, a J-beta primer mix was included in a second PCR lasting about 7 to 11 cycles. TCRdb reanalysed the 5' RACE reads using MiXCR and keeps one entry per CDR3 protein. The data hold about 680,000 distinct CDR3 sequences, with over 45% observed a single time. Roughly 10 milliliters of peripheral blood were drawn from each donor. The CDR3 spans 12 residues. V lost 0 bases and J lost 8, with 7 bases in between. The germline CDR1 and CDR2 sequences are DFQATT and SNEGSKA (reference sequence). The sample is drawn from a study of blood T cells in healthy people across ages. Points from the study as a whole: Unsorted PBMC material precluded a definitive naive versus antigen-experienced comparison.

This receptor was obtained from a woman in her fifties or sixties in good health. The rearrangement links TRBV20-1 to TRBJ1-4; D not resolved. Sequencing input: blood. The CDR3 DNA sequence: TGCAGTGCTAGAGATCGAGGGGAAAAACTGTTTTTT. Translation: CSARDRGEKLFF.